This T cell receptor beta chain comes out of a study of metastatic and nonmetastatic thyroid tumors. Study overall: Repertoires from malignant and benign thyroid patients were compared across blood and tumor or nodule tissue.

About this clone: Its target is unknown.

There were no patients who had received any treatment before thyroid surgery. TCRdb used MiXCR to call clones anew from the PCR reads. The sample records fewer than 7,500 clones, 35% to 40% being singletons. The V and J ends lost 1 base and 7 bases, in that order; junction bases with no gene match: 8. There are 15 residues in the CDR3. The germline CDR1 and CDR2 sequences are KGHSH and LQKENI. Study outcomes and limitations: Relative to benign nodules, malignant thyroid tumors were reportedly characterized by significantly elevated TCR beta diversity in blood and tumor.

Sequenced input: tumor tissue. This chain joins TRBV18 and TRBJ2-3, with 7 bases that match TRBD2. The clonotype comes from a female donor with papillary thyroid cancer or a benign thyroid nodule (not recorded which). Some clones in this sample may be carry-over from other donors' samples. The CDR3 loop reads CASSPRPPGGNTQYF. CDR3 nucleotides: TGTGCCAGCTCACCACGGCCGCCGGGGGGAAATACGCAGTATTTT.